This T cell receptor (beta chain) came from a study of blood T cell repertoires in COVID-19. For the study at large: The samples span acute and convalescent COVID-19 from the United States, Italy and Spain.

Researchers sorted participants into cohorts using their self-reported clinical history. The study counted Cohort 3 donors as recovered given two negative PCRs, clearance, or symptom resolution. This CDR3 comprises 14 residues. The V and J ends lost 0 bases and 4 bases respectively, with 7 bases between them. Germline V CDR1 and CDR2: MNHNS, SASEGT. The data were produced by immunoSEQ multiplex PCR, yet TCRdb's version contains in-frame clones alone and is incomplete. The data contain about 390,000 clones, 85% to 90% of them singletons. This chain uses TRBV6-1 with TRBJ1-5; D uncertain. This TCR derives from a woman aged 50 to 60 who had recovered from COVID-19. The sample consisted of PBMCs or T cells enriched from blood (not recorded which). This CDR3 reads CASSEASVNQPQHF. For the CDR3, the DNA is TGTGCCAGCAGTGAAGCGTCCGTTAATCAGCCCCAGCATTTT.